The 18 T cell receptor beta chains below come from one sample, sequenced in a study of regulatory T cells in long-lasting Graves disease (dated by TCRdb to the early 2020s). The library was generated by multiplex PCR. The sequencer listed for this sample is Illumina HiSeq 4000. To build TCR beta libraries, CDR3 regions were amplified by Arm-PCR using iRepertoire HTBI primers. The raw public data were reprocessed by TCRdb itself: fastp quality trimming at Q25, MiXCR clonotype calling, in-frame beta chains only. Rows matching on CDR3 protein sequence are summarized as one entry with the most common DNA and genes. For this sample there are approximately 230,000 distinct CDR3 sequences; approximately 20% appear just once. 22% of the sample lies in the top ten. The meaning of the sample's time point label: newly diagnosed GD, antithyroid drugs for less than 3 months. RNA was extracted from PBMCs in TRIzol for both TCR sequencing and RNA sequencing.

The sample consisted of peripheral blood mononuclear cells (PBMCs), taken at new diagnosis, from a patient treated with antithyroid drugs. These receptors were obtained from a female donor with Graves disease.

This clonotype was found many times. The chain has TRBV9 and TRBJ2-3; D is possibly TRBD2 (6 bases). The CDR3 has 14 amino acids. The V gene lost 3 bases and the J gene lost 4 bases, with 12 bases spanning the gap. Per the germline V gene, CDR1 is SGDLS and CDR2 is YYNGEE. The CDR3, as DNA: TGTGCCAGCAGCGGTGGGGGGTACGCAGATACGCAGTATTTT. Protein product: CASSGGGYADTQYF.

In this sample, this clonotype turned up many times. The rearrangement uses TRBV19 and TRBJ1-3; a weak D match, TRBD1 (6 bases). Germline lookup yields CDR1 LNHDA and CDR2 SQIVND (reference sequence). The V end lost 4 bases, the J end lost 6 bases, and 22 bases lay between the germline ends. The CDR3 runs 17 residues. The DNA of the CDR3 is TGTGCCAGTAGTACCCCTTTTGGACAGCCGTCACCAAACACCATATATTTT. Its translation: CASSTPFGQPSPNTIYF.

This clonotype was found many times. This chain connects TRBV28 to TRBJ2-3; D perhaps matches TRBD2 (5 bases). This CDR3 has 14 residues. With 6 bases removed from V and 2 bases from J, the gap between germline ends came to 12 bases. Germline-derived CDR1 and CDR2 are MDHEN and SYDVKM. The DNA for the CDR3 is TGTGCCAGCAGGACGGACGGGAACACAGATACGCAGTATTTT. Residues: CASRTDGNTDTQYF.

The CDR3 region has the DNA TGTGCCAGCAGTCCCGAGACGGGTTCCTACGAGCAGTACTTC. Translated: CASSPETGSYEQYF. This chain uses TRBV12-3 or TRBV12-4 with TRBJ2-7; D not certain. The V and J ends lost 5 bases and 1 base respectively, with 12 bases between them. This CDR3 contains 14 residues.

As for this clonotype: Being one base from a much bigger clone, this may be a read error. This chain connects TRBV15 to TRBJ1-5, with TRBD1 as a possible D gene (5 bases). Trimming removed 3 bases from V and 1 base from J, with 10 bases in between. This CDR3 contains 15 residues. Germline CDR1 reads LNHNV; CDR2 reads YYDKDF (reference sequence). The chain's CDR3 is CATSRGTGSNQPQHF. CDR3 in DNA: TGTGCCACCAGCAGGGGGACGGGGAGCAATCAGCCCCAGCATTTT.

In its sample, this clonotype was seen many times. The gene calls are TRBV20-1 and TRBJ2-3; 8 bases agree with TRBD2. The length of the CDR3 is 13 residues. V gave up 5 bases and J gave up 1 base; unmatched junction bases: 2. Germline loops: CDR1 DFQATT, CDR2 SNEGSKA (reference sequence). DNA of the CDR3: TGCAGTGCTGTGACTAGCGGCACAGATACGCAGTATTTT. Protein: CSAVTSGTDTQYF.

Remarks on this clonotype: A read error likely explains this, since a far larger clone differs by one base. This chain links TRBV7-2 with TRBJ2-1; 7 nucleotides align to TRBD2. CDR1 is SGHTA and CDR2 is FQGNSA in the germline V gene. The CDR3 totals 17 residues. The CDR3 DNA sequence: TGTGCCAGCGGCTTAGCCCCCGGCCTAGCGGCCTACAATGAGCAGTTCTTC. It encodes CASGLAPGLAAYNEQFF.

A few counts support this clonotype. Germline and junction disagree at one end, which may indicate a read error. The V call is TRBV13, the J call TRBJ1-1; D remains unclear. The CDR3 runs to 12 residues. Germline-derived CDR1 and CDR2 are PRHDT and FYEKMQ (reference sequence). This CDR3 reads CTSSLLLSEAFF. The CDR3, as DNA: TGTACCAGCAGCCTGCTCTTATCTGAAGCTTTCTTT.

V usage is TRBV10-3 and J usage is TRBJ2-3; 7 positions agree with TRBD2. Looked up from germline, CDR1 is ENHRY and CDR2 is SYGVKD. J lost 6 bases, V lost 2 bases, and 14 bases had no gene match. The CDR3 length is 17 residues. Here the CDR3 DNA reads TGTGCCATCAGTGAGGTAGCAGCTGGCGGGAGTTGGGATACGCAGTATTTT. Amino acid sequence: CAISEVAAGGSWDTQYF.

Comment on this clonotype: A read error may be the cause here, since a much bigger clone is one base away. The genes are TRBV4-2 and TRBJ2-4; D gene ambiguous. The DNA end is a closer match to TRBJ2-3, so the J assignment may be wrong. The CDR3 has 16 amino acids. Germline CDR1 is LGHNA and CDR2 is YNFKEQ. The CDR3 DNA is TGTGCCAGCAGCCAAGTGTTGGGTAGGGAAACAGATAGGCAGTATTTT. As protein: CASSQVLGRETDRQYF.

The J gene is TRBJ1-2, the V gene TRBV6-2 or TRBV6-3; unclear D gene. Trimming left V 4 bases short and J 5 bases short, with 11 bases between. The CDR3 runs 13 residues. The germline CDR1 and CDR2 sequences are MNHEY and SVGEGT. The CDR3 loop is CASSSNVPYGYTF. CDR3 DNA: TGTGCCAGCAGTTCGAACGTACCGTATGGCTACACCTTC.

This clonotype was counted ten times or more. The chain has TRBV15 and TRBJ2-4; maybe TRBD1 (6 bases). CDR3 length equals 13 residues. Germline values: CDR1 LNHNV, CDR2 YYDKDF (reference sequence). Trimming stripped 0 bases from V and 13 bases from J, with 13 bases between. CDR3 residues: CATSRDGPGEQYF. The CDR3 coding sequence is TGTGCCACCAGCAGAGATGGCCCAGGGGAGCAGTACTTC.

This clonotype was seen at least ten times. This chain links TRBV28 with TRBJ2-7; 11 bases line up with TRBD1. The CDR3 covers 15 residues. The V and J ends lost 3 bases and 6 bases, in that order; junction bases with no gene match: 7. Germline assignment: CDR1 MDHEN and CDR2 SYDVKM. The CDR3 spells CASSFPGQGVGEQYF. The CDR3, as DNA: TGTGCCAGCAGTTTTCCGGGACAGGGGGTTGGCGAGCAGTACTTC.

V and J are TRBV7-9 and TRBJ2-1, with 8 bases aligning to TRBD2. CDR3 length: 14 residues. The V gene's germline CDR1 is SEHNR and CDR2 FQNEAQ (reference sequence). The V gene end was trimmed by 10 bases and the J gene end by 4 bases; junction bases not matched to a gene: 9. The CDR3 DNA reads TGTGCCACCCAGTCCAGCGGGAGTTACAATGAGCAGTTCTTC. Translating it yields CATQSSGSYNEQFF.

Of note for this clonotype: A much larger clone sits a single nucleotide away, making a read error possible. The rearrangement links TRBV6-2 or TRBV6-3 to TRBJ1-4; 8 bases fit TRBD1. This CDR3 region has 14 residues. CDR1 is MNHEY and CDR2 is SVGEGT in the germline V gene. This chain's CDR3 is CTSSTGQENEKLFF. The CDR3 DNA sequence: TGTACCAGCAGTACGGGACAGGAGAATGAAAAACTGTTTTTT.

By its share, this clonotype is medium-sized. V and J are TRBV12-3 or TRBV12-4 and TRBJ2-3; no clear D. This CDR3 is 13 amino acids long. V was pared by 5 bases and J by 5 bases, with 11 bases between. In DNA form, the CDR3 reads TGTGCCAGCAGTGTAAGTTATGGAGATACGCAGTATTTT. It translates to CASSVSYGDTQYF.

This clonotype occurred many times. The CDR3 DNA reads as TGTGCCAGCAGTCCCCAGGGGGATAGCACAGATACGCAGTATTTT. Its translation: CASSPQGDSTDTQYF. The rearrangement uses TRBV28 and TRBJ2-3; 7 bases match TRBD1. V shed 5 bases and J 0 bases; nucleotides not matched to a gene: 5. CDR1 is MDHEN and CDR2 is SYDVKM in the germline V gene. The CDR3 runs to 15 residues.

The chain combines TRBV28 with TRBJ2-1; D is unclear. From germline, CDR1 is MDHEN and CDR2 SYDVKM. The CDR3 runs 12 residues. V was shortened by 6 bases and J by 9 bases, with 12 bases between the two germline ends. CDR3 DNA sequence: TGTGCCAGCAGATTTCAGACTTTTGAGCAGTTCTTC. The encoded protein is CASRFQTFEQFF.